The 5 T cell receptor beta chains below were found in one sample sequenced in a study of regulatory and conventional T cells in breast cancer. TCRdb fed the PCR reads into MiXCR, producing one record per CDR3 protein. This repertoire shows some 1,200 distinct CDR3 sequences, around 40% found once; its top ten account for approximately 18%. Sequenced sample: regulatory T cells from blood. The receptor source for this set is a female donor with breast cancer.

This rearrangement joins TRBV27 to TRBJ1-1; D gene uncertain. The CDR3 is 15 residues long. Germline CDR1 MNHEY, CDR2 SMNVEV (reference sequence). The V and J ends lost 2 bases and 1 base respectively, with 11 bases between them. The DNA for the CDR3 is TGTGCCAGCAGTTTAAGTCAGGTTGCGAACACTGAAGCTTTCTTT. This encodes CASSLSQVANTEAFF.

CDR3 region: CASLGTPGAEAFF. CDR3 bases: TGTGCCAGCTTAGGGACACCGGGGGCTGAAGCTTTCTTT. The chain couples TRBV18 to TRBJ1-1, with D possibly being TRBD1 (6 bases). Per the germline V gene, CDR1 is KGHSH and CDR2 is LQKENI. The CDR3 sequence is 13 residues long. Trimming stripped 7 bases from V and 6 bases from J, with 15 bases between.

This clonotype was detected a few times. V gene TRBV21-1 combines with J gene TRBJ1-5. TRBV21-1 represents a pseudogene. There are 23 residues in the CDR3. The CDR3 is CASSKAEAQGGGSGGSGNQPQHF. The DNA for the CDR3 is TGTGCCAGCAGCAAAGCGGAGGCTCAGGGTGGAGGTTCGGGAGGTTCGGGGAATCAGCCCCAGCATTTT.

By share of the sample, this clonotype is large. The rearrangement joins TRBV2 to TRBJ1-5; D possibly corresponds to TRBD1 (6 bases). Germline CDR1 is SNHLY and CDR2 is FYNNEI. This CDR3 is built from 15 residues. The V end was cut by 1 base, the J end by 5 bases, with 12 bases between. This CDR3 reads CASSEDGQGHQPQHF. In DNA, the CDR3 is TGTGCCAGCAGTGAAGACGGGCAGGGGCATCAGCCCCAGCATTTT.

This clonotype is labeled as large. This chain connects TRBV7-9 to TRBJ2-1; a possible D gene is TRBD2 (6 bases). Germline CDR1 reads SEHNR; CDR2 reads FQNEAQ (reference sequence). The CDR3 is 13 amino acids. V lost 2 bases, J lost 13 bases, and 15 bases lay in between. The CDR3 region has the DNA TGTGCCAGCAGCTTAAGACTAGTGGGGGACCAGTTCTTC. Its translation is CASSLRLVGDQFF.